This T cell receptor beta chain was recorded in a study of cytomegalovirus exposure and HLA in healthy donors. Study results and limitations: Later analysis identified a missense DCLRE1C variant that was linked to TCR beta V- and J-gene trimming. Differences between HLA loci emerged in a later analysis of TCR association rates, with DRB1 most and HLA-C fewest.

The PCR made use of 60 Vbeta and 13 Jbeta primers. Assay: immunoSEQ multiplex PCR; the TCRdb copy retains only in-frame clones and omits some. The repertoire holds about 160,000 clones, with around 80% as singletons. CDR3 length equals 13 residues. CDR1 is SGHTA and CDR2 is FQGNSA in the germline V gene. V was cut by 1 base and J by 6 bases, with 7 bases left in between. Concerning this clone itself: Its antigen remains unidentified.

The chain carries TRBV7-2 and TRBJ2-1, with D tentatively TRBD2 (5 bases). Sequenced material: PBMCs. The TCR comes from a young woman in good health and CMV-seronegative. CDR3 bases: TGTGCCAGCAGCTTAGGACTATCCAATGAGCAGTTCTTC. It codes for CASSLGLSNEQFF.